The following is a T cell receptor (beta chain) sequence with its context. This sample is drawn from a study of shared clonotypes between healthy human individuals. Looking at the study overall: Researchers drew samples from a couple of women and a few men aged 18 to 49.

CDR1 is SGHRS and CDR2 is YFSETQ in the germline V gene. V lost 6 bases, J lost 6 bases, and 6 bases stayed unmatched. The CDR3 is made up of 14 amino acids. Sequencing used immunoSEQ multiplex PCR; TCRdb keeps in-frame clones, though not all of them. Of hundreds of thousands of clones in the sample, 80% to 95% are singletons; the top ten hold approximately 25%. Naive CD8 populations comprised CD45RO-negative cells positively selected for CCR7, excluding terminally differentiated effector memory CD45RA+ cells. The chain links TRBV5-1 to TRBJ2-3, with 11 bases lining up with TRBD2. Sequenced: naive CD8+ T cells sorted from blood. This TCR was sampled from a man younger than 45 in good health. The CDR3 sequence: CASNLAGGADTQYF. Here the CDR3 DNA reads TGCGCCAGCAATCTAGCGGGAGGTGCGGATACGCAGTATTTT.